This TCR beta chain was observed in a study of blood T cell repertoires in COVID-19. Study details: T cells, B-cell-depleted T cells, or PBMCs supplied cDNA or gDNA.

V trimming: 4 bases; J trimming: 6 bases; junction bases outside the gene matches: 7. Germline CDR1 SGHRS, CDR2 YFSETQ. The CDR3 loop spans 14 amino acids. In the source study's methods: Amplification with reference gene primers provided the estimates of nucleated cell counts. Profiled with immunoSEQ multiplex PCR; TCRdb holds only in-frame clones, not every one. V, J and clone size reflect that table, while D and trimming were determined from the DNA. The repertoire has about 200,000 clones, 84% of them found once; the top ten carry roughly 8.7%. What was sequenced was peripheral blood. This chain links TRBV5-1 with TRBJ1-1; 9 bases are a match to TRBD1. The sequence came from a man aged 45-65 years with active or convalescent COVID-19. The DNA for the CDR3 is TGCGCCAGCAGCCCCGGGACAGGGAGGGCTGAAGCTTTCTTT. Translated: CASSPGTGRAEAFF.